This T cell receptor beta chain was recovered during a study of T cell repertoires in aging, cancer and after chemotherapy. Study-level results: In cancer patients, declining TCR diversity with age involved lost richness and lost evenness. Age-matched healthy donors had significantly more diverse, less clonal blood TCR repertoires than untreated cancer patients. The repertoire data cannot show anything about immunological memory following chemotherapy.

Turning to this clonotype: What it binds is unknown.

Peripheral blood genomic DNA, not sorted cells or RNA, was the template. Rearranged V-D-J TRB sequences were amplified with a mixed TRB-A/B primer pool. A single record per CDR3 protein comes from TCRdb applying MiXCR to the multiplex PCR reads. The sample holds about 11,000 distinct CDR3 sequences; 25% to 35% are singletons and the top ten take less than 2.5%. Sequenced sample: blood. The sequence came from a human donor in good health.

CDR3 DNA: TGTGCCAGCAGCCTCGGGGCCTACGAGCAGTACTTC. Its translation: CASSLGAYEQYF. The chain recombines TRBV7-2 with TRBJ2-7, with a tentative D call TRBD2 (5 bases). V gave up 5 bases and J gave up 2 bases, with 7 bases separating them. The CDR3 is 12 residues long. Germline-derived CDR1 and CDR2 are SGHTA and FQGNSA. The full variable domain, rest sourced from reference TRBV7-2 and TRBJ2-7, is GAGVSQSPSNKVTEKGKDVELRCDPISGHTALYWYRQSLGQGLEFLIYFQGNSAPDKSGLPSDRFSAERTGGSVSTLTIQRTQQEDSAVYLCASSLGAYEQYFGPGTRLTVT.